The 5 T cell receptor beta chains below all came from one sample that was sequenced in a study of blood T cell repertoires in COVID-19. Sequencing was performed with immunoSEQ multiplex PCR; in TCRdb, only in-frame clones are kept and a portion is missing. This sample has 300,000 or so clones, with roughly nine tenths found just once. The sequenced material came from peripheral blood. These receptors all come from a woman aged 25-40 years with COVID-19, enrolled during active disease.

This clone has just one count. The chain is built from TRBV12-3 or TRBV12-4 and TRBJ1-2, with a weak D call TRBD1 (5 bases). The CDR3 spans 12 residues. Trimming shortened V by 3 bases and J by 5 bases, and 7 bases separated the two germline ends. The CDR3 spells CASSFRGYGYTF. CDR3 in DNA: TGTGCCAGCAGTTTCCGGGGGTATGGCTACACCTTC.

The chain carries TRBV28 and TRBJ1-6; tentative D call: TRBD1 (5 bases). Germline V lookup: CDR1 MDHEN, CDR2 SYDVKM. V was pared by 6 bases and J by 4 bases, with 13 bases between. The CDR3 consists of 15 residues. CDR3 coding DNA: TGTGCCAGCAGCATGGGGGGGGGTTATAATTCACCCCTCCACTTT. Protein sequence: CASSMGGGYNSPLHF.

The V and J genes are TRBV6-5 and TRBJ1-2; 8 nucleotides line up with TRBD1. CDR3 length equals 15 residues. Germline CDR1 reads MNHEY; CDR2 reads SVGAGI. V shed 10 bases and J 7 bases; nucleotides not matched to a gene: 17. The CDR3: CATLLTGAGVSGYTF. DNA of the CDR3: TGTGCCACTTTGTTGACAGGGGCGGGTGTCTCTGGCTACACCTTC.

The chain joins TRBV30 to TRBJ1-5, with TRBD1 as a possible D gene (6 bases). V was cut by 4 bases and J by 6 bases, with 13 bases left in between. CDR3 size: 13 residues. Looked up from germline, CDR1 is GTSNPN and CDR2 is SVGIG (reference sequence). Written as DNA, the CDR3 is TGTGCCTGGACGGGGGGGGGCGGTCAGCCCCAGCATTTT. Its translation is CAWTGGGGQPQHF.

This clone has a handful of counts. The J gene is TRBJ2-7, the V gene TRBV2; 9 bases fit TRBD1. After removal of 7 bases from V and 6 bases from J, the junction contained 13 bases not matched to a gene. Per the germline V gene, CDR1 is SNHLY and CDR2 is FYNNEI. This CDR3 spans 15 amino acids. The CDR3 reads CASNTPGQGRIEQYF. CDR3 coding DNA: TGTGCCAGCAATACGCCGGGACAGGGAAGGATCGAGCAGTACTTC.